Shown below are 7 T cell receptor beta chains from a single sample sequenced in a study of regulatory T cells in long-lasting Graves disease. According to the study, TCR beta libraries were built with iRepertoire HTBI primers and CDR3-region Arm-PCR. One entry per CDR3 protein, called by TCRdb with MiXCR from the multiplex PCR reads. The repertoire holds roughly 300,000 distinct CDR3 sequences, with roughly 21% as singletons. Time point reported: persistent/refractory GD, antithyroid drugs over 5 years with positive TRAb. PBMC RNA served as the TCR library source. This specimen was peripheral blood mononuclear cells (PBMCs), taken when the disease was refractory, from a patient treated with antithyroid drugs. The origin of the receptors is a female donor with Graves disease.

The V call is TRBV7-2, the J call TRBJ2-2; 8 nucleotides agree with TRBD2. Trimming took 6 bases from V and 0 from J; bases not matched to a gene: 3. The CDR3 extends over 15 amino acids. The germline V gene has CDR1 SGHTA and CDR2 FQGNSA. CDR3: CASRIAGSNTGELFF. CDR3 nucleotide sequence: TGTGCCAGCAGGATAGCGGGATCGAACACCGGGGAGCTGTTTTTT.

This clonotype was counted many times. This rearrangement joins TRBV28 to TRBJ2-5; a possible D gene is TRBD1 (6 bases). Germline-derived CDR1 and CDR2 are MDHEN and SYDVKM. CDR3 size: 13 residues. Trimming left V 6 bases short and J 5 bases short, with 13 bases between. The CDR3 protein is CASSNRVFETQYF. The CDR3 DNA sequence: TGTGCCAGCAGCAACAGGGTTTTCGAGACCCAGTACTTC.

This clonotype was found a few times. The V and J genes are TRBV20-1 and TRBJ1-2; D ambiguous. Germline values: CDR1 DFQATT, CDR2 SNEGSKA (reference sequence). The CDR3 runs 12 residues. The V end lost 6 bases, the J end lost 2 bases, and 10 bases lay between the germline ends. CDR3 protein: CSAPETNYGYTF. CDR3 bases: TGCAGTGCACCGGAAACCAACTATGGCTACACCTTC.

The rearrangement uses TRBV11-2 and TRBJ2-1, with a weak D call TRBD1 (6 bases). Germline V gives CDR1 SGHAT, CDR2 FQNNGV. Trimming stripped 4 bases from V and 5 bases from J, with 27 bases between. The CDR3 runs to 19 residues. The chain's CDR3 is CASSSIRGFRGKGDNEQFF. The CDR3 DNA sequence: TGTGCCAGCAGCTCTATTAGGGGCTTCAGGGGTAAGGGAGACAATGAGCAGTTCTTC.

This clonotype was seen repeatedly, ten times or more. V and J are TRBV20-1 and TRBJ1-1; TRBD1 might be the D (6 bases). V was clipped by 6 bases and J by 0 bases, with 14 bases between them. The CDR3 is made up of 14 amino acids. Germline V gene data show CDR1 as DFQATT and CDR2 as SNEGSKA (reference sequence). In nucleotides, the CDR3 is TGCAGTGCAACGAGGGACACCATGAACACTGAAGCTTTCTTT. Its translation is CSATRDTMNTEAFF.

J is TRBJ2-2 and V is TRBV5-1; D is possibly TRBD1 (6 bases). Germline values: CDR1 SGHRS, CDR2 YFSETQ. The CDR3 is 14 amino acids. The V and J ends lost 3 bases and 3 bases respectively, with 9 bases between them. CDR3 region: CASSWAGDTGELFF. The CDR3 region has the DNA TGCGCCAGCAGCTGGGCAGGGGACACCGGGGAGCTGTTTTTT.

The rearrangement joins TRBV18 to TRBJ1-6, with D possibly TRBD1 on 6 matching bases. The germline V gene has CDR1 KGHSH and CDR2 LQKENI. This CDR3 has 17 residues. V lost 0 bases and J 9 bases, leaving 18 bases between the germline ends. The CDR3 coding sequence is TGTGCCAGCTCACCACCCAACACAGGGTTCGGTGGTTCACCCCTCCACTTT. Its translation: CASSPPNTGFGGSPLHF.